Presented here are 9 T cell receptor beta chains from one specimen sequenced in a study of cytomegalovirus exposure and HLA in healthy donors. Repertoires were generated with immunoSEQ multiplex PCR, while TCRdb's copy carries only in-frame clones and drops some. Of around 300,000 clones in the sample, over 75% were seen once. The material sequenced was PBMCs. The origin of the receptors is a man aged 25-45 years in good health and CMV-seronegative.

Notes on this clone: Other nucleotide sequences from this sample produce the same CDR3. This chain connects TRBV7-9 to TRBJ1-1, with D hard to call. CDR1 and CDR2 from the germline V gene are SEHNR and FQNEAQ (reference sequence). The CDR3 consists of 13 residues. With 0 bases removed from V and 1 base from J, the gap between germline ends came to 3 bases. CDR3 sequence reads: CASSLAGNTEAFF. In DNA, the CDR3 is TGTGCCAGCAGCTTAGCCGGGAACACTGAAGCTTTCTTT.

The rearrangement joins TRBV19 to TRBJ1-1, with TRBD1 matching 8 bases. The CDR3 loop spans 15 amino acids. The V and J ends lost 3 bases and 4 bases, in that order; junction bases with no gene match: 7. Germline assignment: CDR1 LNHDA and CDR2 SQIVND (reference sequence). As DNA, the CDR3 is TGTGCCAGTAGTATCACTCCAGGGGGCGGCACTGAAGCTTTCTTT. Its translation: CASSITPGGGTEAFF.

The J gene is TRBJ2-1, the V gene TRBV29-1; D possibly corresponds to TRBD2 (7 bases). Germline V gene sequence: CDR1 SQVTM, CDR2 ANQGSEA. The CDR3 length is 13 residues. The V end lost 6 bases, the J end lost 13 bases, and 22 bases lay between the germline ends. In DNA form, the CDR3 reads TGCAGCGTGCCTCGGGCGGGGGAGACAGGACAGTTCTTC. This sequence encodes CSVPRAGETGQFF.

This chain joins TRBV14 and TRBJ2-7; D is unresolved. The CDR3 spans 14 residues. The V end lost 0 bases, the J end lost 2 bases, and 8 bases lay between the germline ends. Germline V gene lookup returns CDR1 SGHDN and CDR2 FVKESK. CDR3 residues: CASSQELAAYEQYF. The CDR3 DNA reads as TGTGCCAGCAGCCAAGAGTTGGCAGCCTACGAGCAGTACTTC. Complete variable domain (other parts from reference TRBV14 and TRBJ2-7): EAGVTQFPSHSVIEKGQTVTLRCDPISGHDNLYWYRRVMGKEIKFLLHFVKESKQDESGMPNNRFLAERTGGTYSTLKVQPAELEDSGVYFCASSQELAAYEQYFGPGTRLTVT.

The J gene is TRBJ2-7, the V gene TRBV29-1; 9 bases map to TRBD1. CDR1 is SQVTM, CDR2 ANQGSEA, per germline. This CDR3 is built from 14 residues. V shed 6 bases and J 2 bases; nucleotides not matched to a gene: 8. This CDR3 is CSVAPGQGPYEQYF. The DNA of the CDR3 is TGCAGCGTGGCCCCGGGACAGGGCCCCTACGAGCAGTACTTC.

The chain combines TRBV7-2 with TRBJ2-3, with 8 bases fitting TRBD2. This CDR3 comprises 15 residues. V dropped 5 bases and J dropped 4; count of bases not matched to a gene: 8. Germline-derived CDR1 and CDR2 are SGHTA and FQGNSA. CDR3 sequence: CASSPGGLAADTQYF. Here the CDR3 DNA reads TGTGCCAGCAGCCCAGGAGGACTAGCTGCAGATACGCAGTATTTT.

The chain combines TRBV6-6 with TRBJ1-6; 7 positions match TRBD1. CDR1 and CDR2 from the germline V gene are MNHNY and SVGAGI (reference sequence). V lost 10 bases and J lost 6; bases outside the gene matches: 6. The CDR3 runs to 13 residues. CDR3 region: CAIKAGGNSPLHF. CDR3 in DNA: TGTGCCATCAAGGCAGGGGGTAATTCACCCCTCCACTTT.

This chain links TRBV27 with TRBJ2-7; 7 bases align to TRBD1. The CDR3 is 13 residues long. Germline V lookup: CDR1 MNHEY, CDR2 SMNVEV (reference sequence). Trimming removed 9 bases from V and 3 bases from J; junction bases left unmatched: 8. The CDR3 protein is CASQGVGFYEQYF. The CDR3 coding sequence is TGTGCCAGTCAGGGGGTGGGGTTCTACGAGCAGTACTTC.

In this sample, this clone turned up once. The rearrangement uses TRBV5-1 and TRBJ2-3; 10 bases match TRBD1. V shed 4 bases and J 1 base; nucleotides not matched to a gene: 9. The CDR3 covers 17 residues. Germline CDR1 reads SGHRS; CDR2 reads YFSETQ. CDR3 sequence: CASSLHRQGAGTDTQYF. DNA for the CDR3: TGCGCCAGCAGCCTACACCGACAGGGGGCCGGCACAGATACGCAGTATTTT. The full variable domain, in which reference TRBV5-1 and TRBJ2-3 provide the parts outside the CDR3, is KAGVTQTPRYLIKTRGQQVTLSCSPISGHRSVSWYQQTPGQGLQFLFEYFSETQRNKGNFPGRFSGRQFSNSRSEMNVSTLELGDSALYLCASSLHRQGAGTDTQYFGPGTRLTVL.